This T cell receptor (beta chain) was identified in a study of radiotherapy plus CTLA-4 blockade in lung cancer. Study-wide background: Disease control was present in roughly 29% of patients, and objective responses in under 20%.

General study points: TCR clones of tumor origin grew in blood after radiotherapy plus ipilimumab.

With respect to this clone: What it binds is unknown.

V gave up 4 bases and J gave up 2 bases, with 13 bases separating them. The CDR3 is 15 amino acids. Looked up from germline, CDR1 is MGHDK and CDR2 is SYGVNS. Generated by immunoSEQ multiplex PCR, the TCRdb table keeps only in-frame clones and is missing some. The data contain 62,000 or so clones, around 80% of them singletons. The rearrangement uses TRBV25-1 and TRBJ2-3; tentative D call: TRBD2 (6 bases). This TCR was recovered from a human donor with non-small cell lung cancer who had a complete response to radiotherapy plus ipilimumab. This material consisted of peripheral blood, taken from a patient treated with radiotherapy plus ipilimumab. The chain's CDR3 is CASSVSAGPTDTQYF. DNA of the CDR3: TGTGCCAGCAGTGTATCAGCGGGCCCCACAGATACGCAGTATTTT. The whole variable domain, filled in from reference TRBV25-1 and TRBJ2-3, reads EADIYQTPRYLVIGTGKKITLECSQTMGHDKMYWYQQDPGMELHLIHYSYGVNSTEKGDLSSESTVSRIRTEHFPLTLESARPSHTSQYLCASSVSAGPTDTQYFGPGTRLTVL.